These 30 T cell receptor beta chains were all obtained from the same sample, sequenced in a study of blood T cell repertoires in COVID-19. Sequencing was performed with immunoSEQ multiplex PCR; in TCRdb, only in-frame clones are kept and a portion is missing. The sample has approximately 320,000 clones, 70% to 90% seen once. The sample comprised peripheral blood. The receptors here all came from a human donor in a cohort sampled during active COVID-19.

As regards this clone: One junction end disagrees with the germline gene, perhaps due to a read error. The chain carries TRBV6-6 and TRBJ2-3; tentatively, D is TRBD2 (5 bases). The CDR3 has 15 residues. CDR1 and CDR2 from the germline V gene are MNHNY and SVGAGI (reference sequence). The CDR3 nucleotides read TGTGCCAGCAGTTACGGTCCGGGAAGCATAGATACGCAGTATTTT. Its protein product is CASSYGPGSIDTQYF.

V and J are TRBV24-1 and TRBJ1-2; D possibly corresponds to TRBD1 (6 bases). The length of the CDR3 is 14 residues. With 4 bases removed from V and 3 bases from J, the gap between germline ends came to 11 bases. Germline V lookup: CDR1 KGHDR, CDR2 SFDVKD. The CDR3 sequence is CATSEDGQYYGYTF. The CDR3 nucleotides read TGTGCCACCAGTGAGGACGGACAGTACTATGGCTACACCTTC.

The V and J genes are TRBV3-1 (or the pseudogene TRBV3-2) and TRBJ1-5; maybe TRBD1 (5 bases). V lost 4 bases to trimming and J lost 4 bases, with 11 bases between them. The CDR3 covers 14 residues. Per the germline V gene, CDR1 is LGHDT and CDR2 is YNNKEL (reference sequence). The CDR3 is CASSLGGLNQPQHF. CDR3 coding DNA: TGTGCCAGCAGCCTCGGGGGACTAAATCAGCCCCAGCATTTT.

The chain joins TRBV5-1 to TRBJ1-4; D might be TRBD1 (5 bases). Trimming removed 3 bases from V and 1 base from J, with 19 bases in between. The CDR3 totals 18 residues. The V gene's germline CDR1 is SGHRS and CDR2 YFSETQ. The CDR3 nucleotides read TGCGCCAGCAGCTCCCGGGACGCGGGGATGCTAACTAATGAAAAACTGTTTTTT. Its translation: CASSSRDAGMLTNEKLFF.

This sequence joins TRBV27 and TRBJ2-2, with D possibly being TRBD1 (6 bases). The CDR3 is 14 residues long. V lost 5 bases, J lost 6 bases, and 13 bases lay in between. Germline CDR1 is MNHEY and CDR2 is SMNVEV (reference sequence). CDR3 sequence reads: CASSLRGTSGELFF. The CDR3, as DNA: TGTGCCAGCAGTCTCAGGGGAACGTCCGGGGAGCTGTTTTTT.

This chain joins TRBV9 and TRBJ2-1; 8 bases map to TRBD2. In germline, CDR1 is SGDLS, CDR2 YYNGEE. Trimming at V came to 0 bases and at J to 8 bases, leaving 7 bases not matched to a gene. The CDR3 consists of 15 residues. CDR3 DNA: TGTGCCAGCAGCGTAGCTCCGCGGGGGGCCGATGAGCAGTTCTTC. Protein product: CASSVAPRGADEQFF.

This clone was observed a single time. The V gene is TRBV7-4, the J gene TRBJ2-2; D perhaps matches TRBD2 (7 bases). Trimming removed 4 bases at V and 2 bases at J, with 20 bases between. The length of the CDR3 is 18 residues. Germline CDR1 SGHVT, CDR2 SQSDAQ. The CDR3 sequence: CASSSRTHGGQNTGELFF. The DNA for the CDR3 is TGTGCCAGCAGCTCTAGAACCCACGGGGGGCAAAACACCGGGGAGCTGTTTTTT. Filled out from reference TRBV7-4 and TRBJ2-2, the complete variable domain reads GAGVSQSPRYKVAKRGRDVALRCDSISGHVTLYWYRQTLGQGSEVLTYSQSDAQRDKSGRPSGRFSAERPERSVSTLKIQRTEQGDSAVYLCASSSRTHGGQNTGELFFGEGSRLTVL.

The J gene is TRBJ2-1, the V gene TRBV24-1; TRBD1 matches at 9 bases. CDR1 and CDR2 from the germline V gene are KGHDR and SFDVKD. With 4 bases clipped from V and 5 bases from J, the junction kept 5 bases outside the gene matches. CDR3 size: 15 residues. The CDR3 is CATSEPGQGNNEQFF. The CDR3 DNA is TGTGCCACCAGTGAACCGGGACAGGGAAACAATGAGCAGTTCTTC.

This chain links TRBV7-8 with TRBJ1-5, with TRBD1 identical over 8 bases. Losses at the gene ends were 3 bases for V and 2 bases for J; bases not matched to a gene: 3. Germline V CDR1 and CDR2: SGHVS, FQNEAQ. The CDR3 totals 15 residues. The CDR3: CASSFSGQGNQPQHF. The CDR3 DNA reads TGTGCCAGCAGCTTCTCGGGACAGGGCAATCAGCCCCAGCATTTT. The full variable domain, its missing parts supplied by reference TRBV7-8 and TRBJ1-5, is GAGVSQSPRYKVAKRGQDVALRCDPISGHVSLFWYQQALGQGPEFLTYFQNEAQLDKSGLPSDRFFAERPEGSVSTLKIQRTQQEDSAVYLCASSFSGQGNQPQHFGDGTRLSIL.

This chain's CDR3 is CASQNSGNNEQFF. CDR3 sequence (DNA): TGTGCCAGCCAAAACAGCGGGAACAATGAGCAGTTCTTC. The chain has TRBV27 and TRBJ2-1; 7 positions agree with TRBD2. The junction had 6 bases not matched to a gene; V was cut back by 8 bases and J by 5 bases. The CDR3 is 13 residues long. The germline gives CDR1 MNHEY, CDR2 SMNVEV (reference sequence).

This chain uses TRBV29-1 with TRBJ2-3; D not resolved. This CDR3 has 11 residues. The germline CDR1 and CDR2 sequences are SQVTM and ANQGSEA. Trimming cost V 3 bases and J 7 bases, with 8 bases left between them. The CDR3 reads CSVDLLYTQYF. In DNA, the CDR3 is TGCAGCGTTGACCTGTTATATACGCAGTATTTT.

This clone was detected once. The chain employs TRBV7-9 and TRBJ2-7; 9 nucleotides agree with TRBD1. This CDR3 comprises 14 residues. After removal of 3 bases from V and 7 bases from J, the junction contained 7 bases not matched to a gene. The germline gives CDR1 SEHNR, CDR2 FQNEAQ (reference sequence). Here the CDR3 reads CASSFWDRVGEQYF. CDR3 in DNA: TGTGCCAGCAGCTTCTGGGACAGGGTGGGTGAGCAGTACTTC.

This clone was detected only a few times. The V gene is TRBV24-1, the J gene TRBJ2-2; 8 bases align to TRBD2. This CDR3 has 17 amino acids. Per germline, CDR1 KGHDR and CDR2 SFDVKD. V gave up 5 bases and J gave up 4 bases; unmatched junction bases: 11. This CDR3 reads CATSAPRAGGGTGELFF. The CDR3 DNA reads TGTGCCACCAGTGCCCCCAGGGCGGGGGGAGGCACCGGGGAGCTGTTTTTT.

This chain links TRBV6-5 with TRBJ2-1; the match to TRBD2 covers 9 bases. Germline CDR1 and CDR2: MNHEY and SVGAGI. The CDR3 has 13 amino acids. V lost 8 bases and J lost 8; bases outside the gene matches: 7. The CDR3 loop is CASLGTSWYEQFF. CDR3 bases: TGTGCCAGCCTCGGGACTAGCTGGTATGAGCAGTTCTTC.

This chain joins TRBV29-1 and TRBJ1-5; 9 positions agree with TRBD1. In germline, CDR1 is SQVTM, CDR2 ANQGSEA. The V gene end was trimmed by 7 bases and the J gene end by 2 bases; junction bases not matched to a gene: 12. CDR3 length equals 16 residues. The CDR3 loop reads CSASSLGQGGNQPQHF. CDR3 in DNA: TGCAGCGCTTCCTCCCTGGGACAGGGAGGCAATCAGCCCCAGCATTTT.

The chain is built from TRBV5-1 and TRBJ1-1, with 7 bases aligning to TRBD1. CDR1 and CDR2 from the germline V gene are SGHRS and YFSETQ. With V trimmed by 4 bases and J by 1 base, 4 bases remained unmatched. This CDR3 region has 14 residues. In nucleotides, the CDR3 is TGCGCCAGCAGCCCGGGGGACAGGAACACTGAAGCTTTCTTT. Its protein is CASSPGDRNTEAFF. Using reference TRBV5-1 and TRBJ1-1 for the parts outside the CDR3, the full variable domain is KAGVTQTPRYLIKTRGQQVTLSCSPISGHRSVSWYQQTPGQGLQFLFEYFSETQRNKGNFPGRFSGRQFSNSRSEMNVSTLELGDSALYLCASSPGDRNTEAFFGQGTRLTVV.

This clone was detected only once. The chain couples TRBV14 to TRBJ1-2; weak D call: TRBD1 (5 bases). The length of the CDR3 is 13 residues. The germline V gene encodes CDR1 SGHDN and CDR2 FVKESK. The V end lost 4 bases, the J end lost 8 bases, and 14 bases lay between the germline ends. The CDR3 sequence is CASSPGTYQGYTF. The CDR3 nucleotides are TGTGCCAGCAGCCCAGGGACTTACCAAGGCTACACCTTC.

J is TRBJ2-7 and V is TRBV18; D might be TRBD1 (6 bases). In germline, CDR1 is KGHSH, CDR2 LQKENI. Trimming removed 3 bases from V and 6 bases from J, with 18 bases in between. CDR3 length equals 15 residues. CDR3 coding DNA: TGTGCCAGCTCACCTAATACAGGGATCTCGGGCGAGCAGTACTTC. Its translation is CASSPNTGISGEQYF.

This clone was seen a few times. The V and J genes are TRBV4-2 and TRBJ2-3; 10 bases are a match to TRBD2. CDR1 and CDR2 (germline): LGHNA, YNFKEQ. J was trimmed by 3 bases and V by 2 bases; bases with no gene match: 5. The CDR3 is made up of 16 amino acids. The CDR3 DNA reads as TGTGCCAGCAGCCAAACGGGACTAGCGAATACAGATACGCAGTATTTT. Its protein is CASSQTGLANTDTQYF.

The V gene is TRBV15, the J gene TRBJ1-6; maybe TRBD1 (6 bases). V lost 3 bases and J lost 1, with 16 bases in between. CDR1 is LNHNV and CDR2 is YYDKDF in the germline V gene (reference sequence). The CDR3 contains 18 residues. The CDR3 protein is CATSSKAGVSSYNSPLHF. The CDR3 DNA follows: TGTGCCACCAGCAGTAAAGCAGGGGTTAGTTCCTATAATTCACCCCTCCACTTT.

The chain combines TRBV7-3 with TRBJ2-7; D possibly corresponds to TRBD2 (7 bases). Germline values: CDR1 SGHTA, CDR2 FQGTGA. V was cut by 0 bases and J by 4 bases, with 10 bases left in between. The CDR3 has 14 amino acids. The CDR3 here is CASSLTGGQYEQYF. The CDR3 coding sequence is TGTGCCAGCAGCTTAACGGGGGGGCAATACGAGCAGTACTTC. Using reference TRBV7-3 and TRBJ2-7 for the parts outside the CDR3, the full variable domain is GAGVSQTPSNKVTEKGKYVELRCDPISGHTALYWYRQSLGQGPEFLIYFQGTGAADDSGLPNDRFFAVRPEGSVSTLKIQRTERGDSAVYLCASSLTGGQYEQYFGPGTRLTVT.

The gene calls are TRBV13 and TRBJ2-7, with 9 nucleotides matching TRBD1. The CDR3 contains 15 residues. J lost 0 bases, V lost 5 bases, and 5 bases had no gene match. CDR1 is PRHDT and CDR2 is FYEKMQ in the germline V gene (reference sequence). CDR3 loop: CASSDRDRDSYEQYF. In nucleotides, the CDR3 is TGTGCCAGCAGCGACCGGGACAGGGACTCCTACGAGCAGTACTTC.

The rearrangement links TRBV27 to TRBJ1-2; 7 bases match TRBD1. Germline-derived CDR1 and CDR2 are MNHEY and SMNVEV (reference sequence). CDR3 size: 18 residues. Losses at the gene ends were 2 bases for V and 7 bases for J; bases not matched to a gene: 19. This chain's CDR3 is CASSLPFGFYEGAFGYTF. The CDR3 region has the DNA TGTGCCAGCAGTTTACCTTTCGGGTTCTATGAGGGGGCGTTTGGCTACACCTTC.

A few counts support this clone. V gene TRBV9 combines with J gene TRBJ1-1, with D possibly TRBD1 on 5 matching bases. V shed 0 bases and J shed 3 bases, with 6 bases lying between them. Per the germline V gene, CDR1 is SGDLS and CDR2 is YYNGEE. This CDR3 has 13 residues. The CDR3 protein is CASSVETDTEAFF. CDR3 coding DNA: TGTGCCAGCAGCGTAGAGACAGACACTGAAGCTTTCTTT.

This sequence joins TRBV27 and TRBJ2-5; 7 bases map to TRBD1. The CDR3 has 16 residues. Losses at the gene ends were 3 bases for V and 1 base for J; bases not matched to a gene: 8. The germline V gene has CDR1 MNHEY and CDR2 SMNVEV (reference sequence). The CDR3 sequence: CASSFSPGTAQETQYF. CDR3 DNA: TGTGCCAGCAGTTTCAGCCCGGGGACAGCCCAAGAGACCCAGTACTTC.

This chain connects TRBV12-3 or TRBV12-4 to TRBJ2-3, with TRBD2 matching 7 bases. This CDR3 comprises 12 residues. V was clipped by 11 bases and J by 9 bases; unmatched bases: 11. The CDR3 region is CAGSRGSGTQYF. The DNA of the CDR3 is TGTGCCGGCTCTAGGGGTAGCGGGACGCAGTATTTT.

This rearrangement joins TRBV4-1 to TRBJ1-4; a weak D match, TRBD1 (5 bases). CDR1 and CDR2 (germline): MGHRA, YSYEKL. This CDR3 has 15 residues. V gave up 2 bases and J gave up 10 bases, with 17 bases separating them. CDR3 DNA: TGCGCCAGCAGCCAACGGGGACTCCCGAGGGGAAAACTGTTTTTT. It codes for CASSQRGLPRGKLFF.

V is TRBV5-1 and J is TRBJ1-1; 7 bases match TRBD1. The V gene's germline CDR1 is SGHRS and CDR2 YFSETQ. V trimming: 4 bases; J trimming: 4 bases; junction bases outside the gene matches: 7. There are 14 residues in the CDR3. The CDR3 loop reads CASSQPGQITEAFF. Here the CDR3 DNA reads TGCGCCAGCAGCCAACCGGGACAGATCACTGAAGCTTTCTTT.

CDR3 in DNA: TGTGCCACCAGTGACTCCCGGACAGTAAGACCCGGGGAGCTGTTTTTT. Amino acids: CATSDSRTVRPGELFF. The chain has TRBV24-1 and TRBJ2-2; possibly TRBD1 for D (6 bases). Trimming took 4 bases from V and 6 from J, leaving 17 bases between them. This CDR3 contains 16 residues. Germline CDR1 reads KGHDR; CDR2 reads SFDVKD.

The rearrangement joins TRBV5-8 to TRBJ2-7, with D tentatively TRBD1 (6 bases). V lost 9 bases, J lost 6 bases, and 25 bases lay in between. The CDR3 length is 15 residues. Germline CDR1 reads SGHTS; CDR2 reads YDEGEE. CDR3 DNA: TGTGCCATCGAATCAAAGGACAGCAGGTCAGGCGAGCAGTACTTC. It specifies CAIESKDSRSGEQYF.